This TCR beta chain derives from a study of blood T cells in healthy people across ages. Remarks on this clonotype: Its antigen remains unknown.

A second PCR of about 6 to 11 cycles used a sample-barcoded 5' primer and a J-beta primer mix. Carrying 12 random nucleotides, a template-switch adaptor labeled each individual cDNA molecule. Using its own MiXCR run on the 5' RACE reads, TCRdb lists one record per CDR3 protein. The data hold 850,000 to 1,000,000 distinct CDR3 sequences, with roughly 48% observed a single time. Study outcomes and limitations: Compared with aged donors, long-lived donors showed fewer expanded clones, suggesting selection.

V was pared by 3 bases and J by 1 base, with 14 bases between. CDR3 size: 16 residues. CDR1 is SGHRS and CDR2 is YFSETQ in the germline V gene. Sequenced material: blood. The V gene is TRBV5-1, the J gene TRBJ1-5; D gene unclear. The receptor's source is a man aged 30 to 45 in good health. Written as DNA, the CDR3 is TGCGCCAGCAGCTCGCCGGACGCAAAGAGCAATCAGCCCCAGCATTTT. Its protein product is CASSSPDAKSNQPQHF.